Below, one T cell receptor beta chain is given with its context. Its specificity is unknown. This sample is drawn from a study of T cell responses to AZD1222 COVID-19 vaccine. Whole-study results and caveats: The study reported that nearly half of spike-specific TCRs target unmutated variant regions. After the peak T cell response, and only then, were repertoires sampled. Clonal diversity was possibly underestimated; the donors were predominantly white British and more often female. Spike-specific TCRs gained breadth and depth after people received two AZD1222 doses.

V lost 1 base and J 14 bases, leaving 14 bases between the germline ends. Germline V gives CDR1 SGHTA, CDR2 FQGNSA. The CDR3 has 12 residues. The data were produced by immunoSEQ multiplex PCR, yet TCRdb's version contains in-frame clones alone and is incomplete. The table records about 110,000 clones, roughly 92% of them present only once. This receptor was identified in an adult who received the AZD1222 COVID-19 vaccine. The starting material was peripheral blood, obtained 28 days after the second AZD1222 dose. The chain recombines TRBV7-2 with TRBJ1-2; D may be TRBD1 (5 bases). CDR3 amino acids: CASSLGGTVWTF. DNA for the CDR3: TGTGCCAGCAGCTTAGGAGGGACGGTTTGGACCTTC.